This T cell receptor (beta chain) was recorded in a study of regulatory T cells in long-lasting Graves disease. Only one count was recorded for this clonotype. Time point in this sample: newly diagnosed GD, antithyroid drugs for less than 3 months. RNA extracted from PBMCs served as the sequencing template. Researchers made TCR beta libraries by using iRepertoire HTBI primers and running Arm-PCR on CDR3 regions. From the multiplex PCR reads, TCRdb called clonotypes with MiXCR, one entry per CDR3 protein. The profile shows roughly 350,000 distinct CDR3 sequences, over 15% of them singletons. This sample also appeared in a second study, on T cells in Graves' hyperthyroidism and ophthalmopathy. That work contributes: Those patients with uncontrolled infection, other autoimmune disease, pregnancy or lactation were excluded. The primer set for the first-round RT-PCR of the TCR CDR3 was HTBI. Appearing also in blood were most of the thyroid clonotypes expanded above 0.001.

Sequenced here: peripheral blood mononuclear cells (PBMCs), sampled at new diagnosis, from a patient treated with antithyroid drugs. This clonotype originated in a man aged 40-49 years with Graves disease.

The CDR3, as DNA: TGTGCCAGCAGCCAGGGGGAGGTTCCAGGTCAGCCCCAGCATTTT. This sequence encodes CASSQGEVPGQPQHF. The chain couples TRBV3-1 to TRBJ1-5; D may be TRBD1 (5 bases). The V and J ends lost 3 bases and 6 bases respectively, with 15 bases between them. The CDR3 extends over 15 amino acids. Germline V gives CDR1 LGHDT, CDR2 YNNKEL (reference sequence).